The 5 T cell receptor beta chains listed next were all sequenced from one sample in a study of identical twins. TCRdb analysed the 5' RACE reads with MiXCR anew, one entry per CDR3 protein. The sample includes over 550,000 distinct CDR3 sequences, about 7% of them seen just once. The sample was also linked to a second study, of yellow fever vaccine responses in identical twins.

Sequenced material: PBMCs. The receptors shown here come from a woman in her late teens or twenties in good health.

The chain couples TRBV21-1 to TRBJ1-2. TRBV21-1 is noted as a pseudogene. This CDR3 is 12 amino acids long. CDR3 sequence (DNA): TGTGCCAGCAGCAAAGGGGAGAAGGGCTACACCTTC. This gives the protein CASSKGEKGYTF.

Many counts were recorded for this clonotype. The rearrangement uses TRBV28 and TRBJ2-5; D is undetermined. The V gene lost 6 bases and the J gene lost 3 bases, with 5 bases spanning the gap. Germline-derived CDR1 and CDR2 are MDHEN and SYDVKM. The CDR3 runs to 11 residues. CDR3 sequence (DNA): TGTGCCAGCAGCTTGGAAGAGACCCAGTACTTC. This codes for CASSLEETQYF.

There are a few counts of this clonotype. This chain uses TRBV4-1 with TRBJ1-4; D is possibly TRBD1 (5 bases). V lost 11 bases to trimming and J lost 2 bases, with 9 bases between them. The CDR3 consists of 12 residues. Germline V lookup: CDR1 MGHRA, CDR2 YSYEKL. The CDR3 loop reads CAAGGTNEKLFF. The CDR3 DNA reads TGCGCCGCCGGGGGGACTAATGAAAAACTGTTTTTT.

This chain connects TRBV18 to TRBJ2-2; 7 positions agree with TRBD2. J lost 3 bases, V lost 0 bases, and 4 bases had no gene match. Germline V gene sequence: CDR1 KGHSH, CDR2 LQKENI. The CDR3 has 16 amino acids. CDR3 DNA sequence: TGTGCCAGCTCACCACCGAACCGGGGGGACACCGGGGAGCTGTTTTTT. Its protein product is CASSPPNRGDTGELFF.

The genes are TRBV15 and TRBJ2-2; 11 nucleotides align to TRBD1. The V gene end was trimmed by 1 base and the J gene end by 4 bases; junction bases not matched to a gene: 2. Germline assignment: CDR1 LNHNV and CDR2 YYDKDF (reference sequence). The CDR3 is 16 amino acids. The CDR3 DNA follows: TGTGCCACCAGCAGAGGGACAGGGGGCGTCACCGGGGAGCTGTTTTTT. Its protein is CATSRGTGGVTGELFF.